Listed below are T cell receptor beta chains from one sample, sequenced in a study of T cell responses to AZD1222 COVID-19 vaccine. The table came from immunoSEQ multiplex PCR; TCRdb's copy has only in-frame clones and leaves some out. This table has about 110,000 clones, 87% appearing once. Sequenced here: peripheral blood, sampled on day 0 of AZD1222 vaccination. All receptors come from an adult in good health. CDR3s include the opening cysteine and the closing phenylalanine or tryptophan. The order of the fields is CDR3 length, J gene, clone size, D gene, V gene, CDR3 DNA, CDR3 protein. The D gene is left open where the match is weak. Expanded clones are given a class, and other clones once, few, many or no size at all.

len: 17
j_gene: TRBJ1-5
abundance: NA
d_gene: NA
v_gene: TRBV12-5
CDR3nt: TGTGCTAGTGGTTTGCAGGTGCTTTTGGGCGGAGGTCAGCCCCAGCATTTT
CDR3aa: CASGLQVLLGGGQPQHF

len: 15
j_gene: TRBJ1-5
abundance: NA
d_gene: NA
v_gene: TRBV7-6
CDR3nt: TGTGCCAGCAGCTTATACCGGGGTTTCAATCAGCCCCAGCATTTT
CDR3aa: CASSLYRGFNQPQHF

len: 16
j_gene: TRBJ1-6
abundance: NA
d_gene: NA
v_gene: TRBV15
CDR3nt: TGTGCCACCAGCCTCGGACAGAGCTCCTATAATTCACCCCTCCACTTT
CDR3aa: CATSLGQSSYNSPLHF

len: 14
j_gene: TRBJ1-2
abundance: NA
d_gene: NA
v_gene: TRBV6-5
CDR3nt: TGTGCCAGCACTGTACTTGTAGCTAACTATGGCTACACCTTC
CDR3aa: CASTVLVANYGYTF

len: 15
j_gene: TRBJ2-2
abundance: NA
d_gene: TRBD2
v_gene: TRBV10-3
CDR3nt: TGTGCCATCAGTGATCTAGCGGGGGGGACCGGGGAGCTGTTTTTT
CDR3aa: CAISDLAGGTGELFF

len: 16
j_gene: TRBJ1-3
abundance: NA
d_gene: NA
v_gene: TRBV7-2
CDR3nt: TGTGCCAGCACCCTCCCAAGCCGGGGGAGTGGAAACACCATATATTTT
CDR3aa: CASTLPSRGSGNTIYF

len: 16
j_gene: TRBJ2-2
abundance: once
d_gene: NA
v_gene: TRBV6-5
CDR3nt: TGTGCCAGCAGTTACTCCTATAGACTTAAAACCGGGGAGCTGTTTTTT
CDR3aa: CASSYSYRLKTGELFF

len: 13
j_gene: TRBJ2-3
abundance: NA
d_gene: NA
v_gene: TRBV18
CDR3nt: TGTGCCAGCTCATCCGGACTATCAGATACGCAGTATTTT
CDR3aa: CASSSGLSDTQYF

len: 16
j_gene: TRBJ1-2
abundance: NA
d_gene: TRBD1
v_gene: TRBV19
CDR3nt: TGTGCCAGTAAGGCCCGGGACAGGATTAAAGCCCATGGCTACACCTTC
CDR3aa: CASKARDRIKAHGYTF

len: 15
j_gene: TRBJ1-6
abundance: NA
d_gene: NA
v_gene: TRBV2
CDR3nt: TGTGCCAGCAGCGGGGGAGGGTATATGAATTCACCCCTCCACTTT
CDR3aa: CASSGGGYMNSPLHF

len: 14
j_gene: TRBJ2-7
abundance: NA
d_gene: TRBD1
v_gene: TRBV7-9
CDR3nt: TGTGCCAGCAGCTTACAGGGGGTCTCCTACGAGCAGTACTTC
CDR3aa: CASSLQGVSYEQYF

len: 15
j_gene: TRBJ2-5
abundance: NA
d_gene: TRBD2
v_gene: TRBV6-5
CDR3nt: TGTGCCAGCAGTTCGACTAGCGGGGGGAAAGAGACCCAGTACTTC
CDR3aa: CASSSTSGGKETQYF

len: 14
j_gene: TRBJ1-5
abundance: once
d_gene: NA
v_gene: TRBV2
CDR3nt: TGTGCCAGCAGTGACCGCTTGAACAATCAGCCCCAGCATTTT
CDR3aa: CASSDRLNNQPQHF

len: 15
j_gene: TRBJ2-5
abundance: few
d_gene: NA
v_gene: TRBV4-2
CDR3nt: TGTGCCAGCAGCCAAGATCGAGGGGCCCAAGAGACCCAGTACTTC
CDR3aa: CASSQDRGAQETQYF

len: 17
j_gene: TRBJ2-1
abundance: NA
d_gene: TRBD1
v_gene: TRBV19
CDR3nt: TGTGCCAGTAGTATAGGGTGGGACAGGGTGGAGAACAATGAGCAGTTCTTC
CDR3aa: CASSIGWDRVENNEQFF

len: 16
j_gene: TRBJ1-2
abundance: NA
d_gene: NA
v_gene: TRBV5-1
CDR3nt: TGCGCCAGCAGCTTGGAGGCACAGTTAGCTAACTATGGCTACACCTTC
CDR3aa: CASSLEAQLANYGYTF

len: 15
j_gene: TRBJ2-2
abundance: NA
d_gene: NA
v_gene: TRBV27
CDR3nt: TGTGCCAGCAGTCCGTATGGGGGGGCGACCGGGGAGCTGTTTTTT
CDR3aa: CASSPYGGATGELFF

len: 14
j_gene: TRBJ2-7
abundance: NA
d_gene: NA
v_gene: TRBV2
CDR3nt: TGTGCCAGCAGTGATAGGCAGGGGCACTACGAGCAGTACTTC
CDR3aa: CASSDRQGHYEQYF

len: 14
j_gene: TRBJ1-1
abundance: NA
d_gene: TRBD1
v_gene: TRBV4-3
CDR3nt: TGCGCCAGCAGCCAAGGGGACAGGGCCACTGAAGCTTTCTTT
CDR3aa: CASSQGDRATEAFF

len: 14
j_gene: TRBJ2-3
abundance: NA
d_gene: NA
v_gene: TRBV5-1
CDR3nt: TGCGCCAGCAGCAAATTACAGGGAGCAGATACGCAGTATTTT
CDR3aa: CASSKLQGADTQYF

len: 12
j_gene: TRBJ1-2
abundance: NA
d_gene: NA
v_gene: TRBV6-1
CDR3nt: TGTGCCAGCAGTTTCCGAACGGGTGGCTACACCTTC
CDR3aa: CASSFRTGGYTF

len: 12
j_gene: TRBJ2-1
abundance: NA
d_gene: TRBD1
v_gene: TRBV7-9
CDR3nt: TGTGCCAGCAGCTTGGGACAGAATGAGCAGTTCTTC
CDR3aa: CASSLGQNEQFF

len: 15
j_gene: TRBJ1-1
abundance: NA
d_gene: TRBD1
v_gene: TRBV4-1
CDR3nt: TGCGCCAGCAGCCCAAGGGACAGGGCGAACACTGAAGCTTTCTTT
CDR3aa: CASSPRDRANTEAFF

len: 19
j_gene: TRBJ2-7
abundance: few
d_gene: TRBD1
v_gene: TRBV10-3
CDR3nt: TGTGCCATCAGTGCAACACCGGGACAGGGGGCTTCAGGCTCCTACGAGCAGTACTTC
CDR3aa: CAISATPGQGASGSYEQYF

len: 15
j_gene: TRBJ2-3
abundance: NA
d_gene: NA
v_gene: TRBV2
CDR3nt: TGTGCCAGCATAAGGGGACGGGGAAGCACAGATACGCAGTATTTT
CDR3aa: CASIRGRGSTDTQYF

len: 18
j_gene: TRBJ2-5
abundance: NA
d_gene: NA
v_gene: TRBV27
CDR3nt: TGTGCCAGCAGTCAACCCTTGGGGGACCCCGTCCGTAGGGAGACCCAGTACTTC
CDR3aa: CASSQPLGDPVRRETQYF